This T cell receptor beta chain was sequenced during a study of T-cell memory formation after mild COVID-19. General observations from the study: In pre-infection memory, a portion of responding clones appeared, which suggested that cross-reactive memory joined. Second-wave clones with a day 37 peak had unconfirmed SARS-CoV-2 specificity.

With 4 bases clipped from V and 5 bases from J, the junction kept 7 bases outside the gene matches. Germline CDR1 reads SGDLS; CDR2 reads YYNGEE. The CDR3 is 14 amino acids. A few counts support this clonotype. Its matching antigen is unknown. The authors produced TCR alpha and TCR beta cDNA libraries with sample barcodes and UMIs by 5'RACE using constant-segment primers. From the 5' RACE reads, TCRdb called clonotypes with MiXCR, one entry per CDR3 protein. Counted here are roughly 560,000 distinct CDR3 sequences, roughly 21% occurring once; the ten biggest clones make up approximately 13%. This TCR came from an adult woman who had mild COVID-19 (a few samples of this study predate the infection). Cell type and time point are not known. This rearrangement joins TRBV9 to TRBJ1-1, with 8 nucleotides matching TRBD1. Sample: PBMCs or a T cell subset sorted from them (not recorded which). The CDR3 is CASSNGQGVTEAFF. CDR3 DNA sequence: TGTGCCAGCAGCAACGGACAGGGAGTGACTGAAGCTTTCTTT.